Listed here are 22 T cell receptor beta chains from one sample, sequenced in a study of beta chain features in type 1 diabetes (dated by TCRdb to the late 2010s). Overall study results and their limits: Type 1 diabetes patients showed a moderate but significant shortening of TCRB CDR3 length in all four CD4+ subsets.

The library was built by means of the immunoSEQ multiplex PCR assay. The High Capacity cDNA Reverse Transcription Kit was used to reverse transcribe all of the isolated RNA, meaning that expressed TCRB transcripts were what got sequenced. TCRdb obtained this table from immuneACCESS and retained in-frame rearrangements with V and J assigned. These tables miss some clones; where compared with another copy, unresolved V genes account for less than half of the shortfall, and the remainder is unexplained. The sample table shows 160,000 or so clones, and about 8.3% are seen once. Of the sample, approximately 0.54% falls within the top ten clones. No antigen has been identified for these receptors. Sequenced input: central memory CD4+ T cells from blood. Receptors originate from a woman in her late teens or twenties with type 1 diabetes.

The chain joins TRBV21-1 to TRBJ1-5; no check of the table's D call, TRBD1, against the DNA was made. TRBV21-1 constitutes a pseudogene. CDR3 length: 12 residues. As DNA, the CDR3 is TGTGCCAGCAGCAAGACAGATCAGCCCCAGCATTTT. This translates into CASSKTDQPQHF.

This clone came up a few times. The V gene is TRBV29-1, the J gene TRBJ1-1; D may be TRBD1 (5 bases). V lost 6 bases to trimming and J lost 10 bases, with 18 bases between them. Germline assignment: CDR1 SQVTM and CDR2 ANQGSEA. The CDR3 has 12 amino acids. The DNA of the CDR3 is TGCAGCGTCCTGCCCCGCACAGGAGTAGCTTTCTTT. Protein sequence: CSVLPRTGVAFF.

This sequence joins TRBV5-1 and TRBJ2-5; 10 positions agree with TRBD1. The CDR3 covers 15 residues. Germline V gene sequence: CDR1 SGHRS, CDR2 YFSETQ. V was pared by 0 bases and J by 5 bases, with 4 bases of the junction left unmatched. The CDR3 region has the DNA TGCGCCAGCAGCTTGGTCGGACAGGGGGTCGAGACCCAGTACTTC. Amino acids: CASSLVGQGVETQYF.

This clone was detected only a few times. V usage is TRBV6-5 and J usage is TRBJ2-3; TRBD2 aligns across 11 bases. The CDR3 length is 15 residues. Losses at the gene ends were 6 bases for V and 2 bases for J; bases not matched to a gene: 4. Germline loops: CDR1 MNHEY, CDR2 SVGAGI. CDR3 DNA sequence: TGTGCCAGCAGGACTAGCGGGGTACCCACAGATACGCAGTATTTT. Translating it yields CASRTSGVPTDTQYF.

The J gene is TRBJ2-3, the V gene TRBV10-3, with a weak D call TRBD1 (5 bases). Germline V CDR1 and CDR2: ENHRY, SYGVKD. The CDR3 contains 14 residues. Deletions cut 10 bases from V and 2 bases from J, with 16 bases between. The chain's CDR3 is CATKDTLNTDTQYF. As DNA, the CDR3 is TGTGCCACAAAGGACACCCTAAACACAGATACGCAGTATTTT.

This clone was detected only a few times. The chain carries TRBV6-1 and TRBJ2-7; D is possibly TRBD2 (7 bases). This CDR3 is 15 amino acids long. Germline V gene data show CDR1 as MNHNS and CDR2 as SASEGT. With 8 bases removed from V and 1 base from J, the gap between germline ends came to 18 bases. CDR3 in DNA: TGTGCCAGCTCGGGCGGGGGAGGGGGATCCTACGAGCAGTACTTC. Amino acids: CASSGGGGGSYEQYF.

This chain uses TRBV27 with TRBJ2-3, with D perhaps TRBD2 (5 bases). V lost 7 bases and J lost 2, with 7 bases in between. The CDR3 consists of 12 residues. Germline assignment: CDR1 MNHEY and CDR2 SMNVEV (reference sequence). This CDR3 is CASILATDTQYF. Here the CDR3 DNA reads TGTGCCAGCATCCTAGCCACAGATACGCAGTATTTT.

The chain links TRBV19 to TRBJ2-1, with 13 bases fitting TRBD2. The germline gives CDR1 LNHDA, CDR2 SQIVND (reference sequence). The trim removed 10 bases at V and 7 bases at J, leaving 4 bases unmatched. This CDR3 has 13 amino acids. The CDR3 here is CATGLAGENEQFF. CDR3 DNA sequence: TGTGCCACCGGACTAGCGGGAGAGAATGAGCAGTTCTTC.

J is TRBJ2-1 and V is TRBV19; D ambiguous. This CDR3 has 13 residues. The germline CDR1 and CDR2 sequences are LNHDA and SQIVND (reference sequence). V was cut by 2 bases and J by 4 bases, with 6 bases left in between. The CDR3 region is CASSINRYNEQFF. The CDR3 DNA is TGTGCCAGTAGTATAAATCGGTACAATGAGCAGTTCTTC.

A few counts support this clone. The chain has TRBV5-6 and TRBJ2-5; a possible D gene is TRBD2 (7 bases). V shed 4 bases and J shed 5 bases, with 18 bases lying between them. Germline V CDR1 and CDR2: SGHDT, YYEEEE. CDR3 length: 15 residues. CDR3 nucleotide sequence: TGTGCCAGCAGCCTCCCGGGCGGGGGCCGGGAGACCCAGTACTTC. It encodes CASSLPGGGRETQYF.

This clone has just a few counts. V usage is TRBV7-2 and J usage is TRBJ2-1; 9 positions match TRBD2. The germline CDR1 and CDR2 sequences are SGHTA and FQGNSA. The CDR3 is 15 residues long. Trimming took 7 bases from V and 10 from J; bases not matched to a gene: 14. CDR3 bases: TGTGCCAGCACCCCTCTGGGCGGGGGGGCCGGGGAGCAGTTCTTC. This translates into CASTPLGGGAGEQFF.

The chain couples TRBV21-1 to TRBJ1-6; the table's D call, TRBD1, has no DNA check behind it. TRBV21-1 is termed a pseudogene. The CDR3 runs 15 residues. The DNA for the CDR3 is TGTGCCAGCAGAACCAAGGGGGCCTGGAATTCACCCCTCCACTTT. This encodes CASRTKGAWNSPLHF.

V gene TRBV7-2 combines with J gene TRBJ1-2, with 8 bases identical to TRBD1. Germline V lookup: CDR1 SGHTA, CDR2 FQGNSA. This CDR3 contains 14 residues. With V trimmed by 3 bases and J by 3 bases, 3 bases remained unmatched. The CDR3 loop reads CASSFGTGYYGYTF. CDR3 DNA sequence: TGTGCCAGCAGCTTCGGGACAGGCTACTATGGCTACACCTTC.

CDR3 bases: TGTGCCAGCAGTCTCGGGGGACGGGGCACAGATACGCAGTATTTT. The encoded protein is CASSLGGRGTDTQYF. J is TRBJ2-3 and V is TRBV6-5; D possibly corresponds to TRBD2 (6 bases). This CDR3 is 15 amino acids long. Germline CDR1 MNHEY, CDR2 SVGAGI. Trimming cost V 5 bases and J 1 base, with 13 bases left between them.

The sample holds many counts of this clone. The V call is TRBV11-3, the J call TRBJ2-3; 8 bases fit TRBD1. The CDR3 spans 15 residues. The V and J ends lost 1 base and 6 bases, in that order; junction bases with no gene match: 6. Germline V gives CDR1 SGHNT, CDR2 YENEEA. The DNA for the CDR3 is TGTGCCAGCAGCTTAGGACAGGGGCCGGTGGATACGCAGTATTTT. Amino acid sequence: CASSLGQGPVDTQYF.

This clone was seen a few times. V is TRBV5-1 and J is TRBJ1-1; 7 positions match TRBD1. Trimming cost V 5 bases and J 7 bases; bases outside gene matches: 8. CDR3 length: 13 amino acids. Germline V lookup: CDR1 SGHRS, CDR2 YFSETQ. The CDR3 coding sequence is TGCGCCAGCAGAACCGAGGGGGCCGGTGAAGCTTTCTTT. It translates to CASRTEGAGEAFF.

The V call is TRBV7-2, the J call TRBJ2-5; TRBD1 matches at 12 bases. The CDR3 runs 16 residues. Per germline, CDR1 SGHTA and CDR2 FQGNSA. Germline trimming cut 6 bases from V and 5 bases from J; bases unmatched to any gene: 10. Written as DNA, the CDR3 is TGTGCCAGCAGTTACTTAGGGACAGGGGGCGCGGAGACCCAGTACTTC. Protein sequence: CASSYLGTGGAETQYF.

The chain combines TRBV4-1 with TRBJ2-7; perhaps TRBD2 as D (6 bases). Germline CDR1 and CDR2: MGHRA and YSYEKL. This CDR3 has 14 residues. Between the trimmed V and J ends, which lost 0 bases and 6 bases, there was a span of 12 bases. CDR3 DNA: TGCGCCAGCAGCCAAGACCGGGAGAGGTCCGAGCAGTACTTC. It yields the protein CASSQDRERSEQYF.

This clone showed up just a few times. The gene calls are TRBV2 and TRBJ1-5; D possibly corresponds to TRBD1 (5 bases). This CDR3 has 14 amino acids. Germline V gene lookup returns CDR1 SNHLY and CDR2 FYNNEI. Trimming took 2 bases from V and 5 from J, leaving 10 bases between them. As DNA, the CDR3 is TGTGCCAGCAGTGAATGGGGGAGGGATCAGCCCCAGCATTTT. Translated: CASSEWGRDQPQHF.

Comment on this clone: The sample holds other DNA sequences that translate to the same CDR3. V gene TRBV6-5 combines with J gene TRBJ2-3; D is possibly TRBD1 (6 bases). The V gene's germline CDR1 is MNHEY and CDR2 SVGAGI. Trimming stripped 6 bases from V and 6 bases from J, with 10 bases between. The CDR3 is 12 amino acids. DNA for the CDR3: TGTGCCAGCAGGGGGGCCGCTGATACGCAGTATTTT. Amino acid sequence: CASRGAADTQYF.

The V gene is TRBV6-5, the J gene TRBJ2-7; 7 bases are shared with TRBD2. The germline CDR1 and CDR2 sequences are MNHEY and SVGAGI. J lost 3 bases, V lost 11 bases, and 7 bases had no gene match. The CDR3 is 12 residues long. CDR3: CAVSGANYEQYF. The CDR3 nucleotides are TGTGCCGTCAGCGGGGCTAACTACGAGCAGTACTTC.

The chain combines TRBV5-1 with TRBJ2-7, with D possibly being TRBD1 (5 bases). Trimming removed 0 bases from V and 6 bases from J, with 16 bases in between. The CDR3 is 15 residues long. The germline V gene encodes CDR1 SGHRS and CDR2 YFSETQ. CDR3 sequence: CASSLAYAQGSEQYF. CDR3 DNA: TGCGCCAGCAGCTTGGCCTACGCCCAGGGAAGCGAGCAGTACTTC.